This TCR beta chain was recorded in a study of blood T cell repertoires in COVID-19. About the research overall: The samples span acute and convalescent COVID-19 from the United States, Italy and Spain. PBMCs, B-cell-depleted T cells, or T cells provided the cDNA or gDNA that made up the material.

Original processing notes: It was from reference gene primer amplification that nucleated cell counts were estimated. The protocol was immunoSEQ multiplex PCR, while the TCRdb copy is restricted to in-frame clones and leaves out a portion. The DNA gave D and trimming, while V, J and clone size come from that table. The data hold approximately 30,000 clones, with 89% observed a single time. The sample comprised peripheral blood. This TCR came from a woman aged 40 to 55 with active or convalescent COVID-19.

CDR3 coding DNA: TGTGCCAGCAGTGAACGTCAGTCAGCAACTAATGAAAAACTGTTTTTT. Amino acids: CASSERQSATNEKLFF. The chain uses TRBV2 and TRBJ1-4, with no clear D. This CDR3 region has 16 residues. Germline-derived CDR1 and CDR2 are SNHLY and FYNNEI. V was cut by 2 bases and J by 0 bases, with 10 bases left in between.